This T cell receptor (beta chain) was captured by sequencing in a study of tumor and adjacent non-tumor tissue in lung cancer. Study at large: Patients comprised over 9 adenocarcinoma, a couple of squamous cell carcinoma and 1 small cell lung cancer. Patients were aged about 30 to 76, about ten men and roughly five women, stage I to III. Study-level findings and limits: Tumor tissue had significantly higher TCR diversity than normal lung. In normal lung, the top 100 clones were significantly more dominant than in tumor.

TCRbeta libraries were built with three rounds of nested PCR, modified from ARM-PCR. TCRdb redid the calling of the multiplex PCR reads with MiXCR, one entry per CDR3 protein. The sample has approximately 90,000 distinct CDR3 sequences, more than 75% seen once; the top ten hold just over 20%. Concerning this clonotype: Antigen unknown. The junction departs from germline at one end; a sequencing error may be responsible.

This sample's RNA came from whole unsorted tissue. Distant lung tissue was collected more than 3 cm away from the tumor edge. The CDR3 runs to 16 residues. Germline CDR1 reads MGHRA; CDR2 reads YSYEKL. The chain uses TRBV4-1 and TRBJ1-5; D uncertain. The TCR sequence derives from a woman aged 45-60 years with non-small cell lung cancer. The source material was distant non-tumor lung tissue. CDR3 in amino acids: CASSQTPQERNQPQNF. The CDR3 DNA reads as TGCGCCAGCAGCCAAACTCCGCAGGAACGTAATCAGCCCCAGAATTTT.